This T cell receptor (beta chain) is drawn from a study of cytotoxic CD8 clonotypes in ibrutinib-treated CLL. A remark on this clone: The target antigen is unknown.

The CDR3 length is 13 residues. Trimming took 0 bases from V and 7 from J, leaving 8 bases between them. From germline, CDR1 is SGHAT and CDR2 FQNNGV. Broader study findings: Baseline levels were approached again at progression, after clonality had risen at ibrutinib response. Baseline clonality was higher than in age-matched healthy donors and moved in step with circulating CD8+ T-cell counts.

Cryopreserved PBMCs yielded around 2.1 micrograms of genomic DNA for TCR beta libraries. Sequencing was performed with immunoSEQ multiplex PCR; in TCRdb, only in-frame clones are kept and a portion is missing. The table includes approximately 48,000 clones, around half detected once. The starting material was PBMCs, obtained after 12 months of ibrutinib treatment. This receptor was obtained from a human donor with chronic lymphocytic leukemia. The J gene is TRBJ2-3, the V gene TRBV11-2; no reliable D call. Here the CDR3 reads CASSLDLGYTQYF. CDR3 bases: TGTGCCAGCAGCTTAGATTTGGGTTATACGCAGTATTTT.